This TCR beta chain was sequenced in a study of beta chain features in type 1 diabetes. Study-wide results and caveats: Type 1 diabetes patients had TCRB CDR3s that were shorter (moderately but significantly so) in all four CD4+ subsets.

Investigators reverse transcribed all isolated RNA, so they sequenced expressed TCRB transcripts. Samples of naive, central memory and regulatory T cells yielded a mean of about 3.5 million reads. Sequencing used immunoSEQ multiplex PCR; TCRdb keeps in-frame clones, though not all of them. This table holds under 850,000 clones, roughly an eighth found once. Once sorted, every population was more than 98% pure. From germline, CDR1 is KGHSH and CDR2 LQKENI. This CDR3 is 15 amino acids long. V was pared by 8 bases and J by 2 bases, with 5 bases of the junction left unmatched. With regard to this clone: Its antigen remains unknown.

What was sequenced was naive CD4+ T cells from blood. J is TRBJ2-3 and V is TRBV18; 12 bases agree with TRBD2. The TCR sequence derives from a man aged 18 to 30 with type 1 diabetes. CDR3 amino acids: CASGRTSGITDTQYF. Written as DNA, the CDR3 is TGTGCCAGCGGAAGGACTAGCGGGATCACAGATACGCAGTATTTT.